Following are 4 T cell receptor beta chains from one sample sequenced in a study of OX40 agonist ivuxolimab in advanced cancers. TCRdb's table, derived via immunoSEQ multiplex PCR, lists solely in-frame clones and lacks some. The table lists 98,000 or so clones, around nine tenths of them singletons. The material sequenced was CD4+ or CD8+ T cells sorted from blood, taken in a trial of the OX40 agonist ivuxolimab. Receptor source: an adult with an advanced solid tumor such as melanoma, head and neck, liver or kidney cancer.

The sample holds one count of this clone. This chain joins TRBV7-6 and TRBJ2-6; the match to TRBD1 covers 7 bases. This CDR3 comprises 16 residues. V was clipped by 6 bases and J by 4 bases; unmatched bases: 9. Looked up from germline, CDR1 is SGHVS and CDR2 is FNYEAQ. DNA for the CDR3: TGTGCCAGCAGGGGCGACAGGGCTGGGGGGGCCAACGTCCTGACTTTC. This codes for CASRGDRAGGANVLTF. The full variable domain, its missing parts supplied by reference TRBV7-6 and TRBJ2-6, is GAGVSQSPRYKVTKRGQDVALRCDPISGHVSLYWYRQALGQGPEFLTYFNYEAQQDKSGLPNDRFSAERPEGSISTLTIQRTEQRDSAMYRCASRGDRAGGANVLTFGAGSRLTVL.

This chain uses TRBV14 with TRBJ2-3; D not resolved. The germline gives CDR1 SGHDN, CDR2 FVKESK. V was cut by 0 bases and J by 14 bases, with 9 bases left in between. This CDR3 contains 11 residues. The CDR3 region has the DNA TGTGCCAGCAGCCAAGAAGGCTTACGGTATTTT. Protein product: CASSQEGLRYF.

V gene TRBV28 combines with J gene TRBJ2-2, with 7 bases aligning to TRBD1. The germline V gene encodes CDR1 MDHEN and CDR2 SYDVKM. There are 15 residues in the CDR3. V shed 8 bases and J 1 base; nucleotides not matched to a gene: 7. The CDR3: CASASHRGNTGELFF. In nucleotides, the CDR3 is TGTGCCAGCGCCTCCCACAGGGGGAACACCGGGGAGCTGTTTTTT.

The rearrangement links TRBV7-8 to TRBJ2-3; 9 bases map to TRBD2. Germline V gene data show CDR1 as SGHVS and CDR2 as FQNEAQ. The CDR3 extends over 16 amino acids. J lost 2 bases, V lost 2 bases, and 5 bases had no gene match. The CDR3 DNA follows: TGTGCCAGCAGCTTACAGGCTAGCGGGAACACAGATACGCAGTATTTT. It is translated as CASSLQASGNTDTQYF.